Listed below are T cell receptor beta chains from one sample, sequenced in a study of control samples from healthy donors and cancer patients. Method: immunoSEQ multiplex PCR; TCRdb's copy keeps in-frame clones and lacks some. The sample yields roughly 100,000 clones, under 90% seen once. Sequenced sample: blood. The receptors stem from a woman in her forties or fifties in good health. Each CDR3 is given with its conserved first and last residue. Each record gives: V gene, clone size, J gene, D gene, CDR3 protein, CDR3 DNA. A D gene is named only where the DNA matches it firmly. For some rows the clone size is stated as once, few or many, or as a class when expanded; others skip it.

v_call: TRBV11-1; clone_size: .; j_call: TRBJ1-3; d_call: TRBD1; cdr3_aa: CASSQTGSSGNTIYF; cdr3_nt: TGTGCCAGCAGCCAGACAGGGAGCTCTGGAAACACCATATATTTT
v_call: TRBV18; clone_size: once; j_call: TRBJ1-1; d_call: TRBD1; cdr3_aa: CASSDRGLLGTEAFF; cdr3_nt: TGTGCCAGCTCAGACAGGGGGCTTTTAGGAACTGAAGCTTTCTTT
v_call: TRBV19; clone_size: .; j_call: TRBJ2-7; d_call: .; cdr3_aa: CASRMGRMVGSEQYF; cdr3_nt: TGTGCCAGTAGGATGGGAAGGATGGTAGGGTCCGAGCAGTACTTC
v_call: TRBV28; clone_size: .; j_call: TRBJ1-1; d_call: .; cdr3_aa: CASSMTDRFEAFF; cdr3_nt: TGTGCCAGCAGTATGACCGACAGGTTCGAAGCTTTCTTT
v_call: TRBV28; clone_size: .; j_call: TRBJ2-3; d_call: .; cdr3_aa: CASSSNGRADTQYF; cdr3_nt: TGTGCCAGCAGTTCCAACGGACGAGCAGATACGCAGTATTTT
v_call: TRBV5-6; clone_size: .; j_call: TRBJ1-3; d_call: TRBD1; cdr3_aa: CASSWDRAGNTIYF; cdr3_nt: TGTGCCAGCAGCTGGGACAGGGCTGGAAACACCATATATTTT
v_call: TRBV27; clone_size: .; j_call: TRBJ2-1; d_call: TRBD2; cdr3_aa: CASRAGGNEQFF; cdr3_nt: TGTGCCAGCCGAGCGGGGGGGAATGAGCAGTTCTTC
v_call: TRBV2; clone_size: .; j_call: TRBJ2-1; d_call: TRBD2; cdr3_aa: CASMTPVGTSGGANEQFF; cdr3_nt: TGTGCCAGCATGACTCCCGTAGGAACTAGCGGGGGGGCAAATGAGCAGTTCTTC
v_call: TRBV7-2; clone_size: once; j_call: TRBJ2-1; d_call: .; cdr3_aa: CASRPTGYNGQFF; cdr3_nt: TGTGCCAGCAGACCTACAGGTTACAATGGGCAGTTCTTC
v_call: TRBV7-3; clone_size: few; j_call: TRBJ2-5; d_call: TRBD2; cdr3_aa: CASSFREGETQYF; cdr3_nt: TGTGCCAGCAGCTTCAGGGAGGGGGAGACCCAGTACTTC
v_call: TRBV19; clone_size: .; j_call: TRBJ1-5; d_call: TRBD1; cdr3_aa: CASSIRTGAGQPQHF; cdr3_nt: TGTGCCAGTAGTATCAGGACAGGGGCCGGTCAGCCCCAGCATTTT
v_call: TRBV18; clone_size: .; j_call: TRBJ1-5; d_call: TRBD1; cdr3_aa: CASSPGQGGQPQHF; cdr3_nt: TGTGCCAGCTCACCCGGACAGGGAGGGCAGCCCCAGCATTTT
v_call: TRBV29-1; clone_size: .; j_call: TRBJ2-1; d_call: TRBD2; cdr3_aa: CSVGLAGDNEQFF; cdr3_nt: TGCAGCGTGGGACTAGCGGGAGACAATGAGCAGTTCTTC
v_call: TRBV3-1/TRBV3-2; clone_size: .; j_call: TRBJ1-5; d_call: .; cdr3_aa: CASSPLNNQPQHF; cdr3_nt: TGTGCCAGCAGCCCGCTGAACAATCAGCCCCAGCATTTT
v_call: TRBV3-1/TRBV3-2; clone_size: .; j_call: TRBJ2-7; d_call: TRBD2; cdr3_aa: CASSPNLAGVSEQYF; cdr3_nt: TGTGCCAGCAGCCCCAATCTAGCGGGAGTATCCGAGCAGTACTTC
v_call: TRBV12-2; clone_size: .; j_call: TRBJ1-1; d_call: .; cdr3_aa: CASRFSRSYTGPAFF; cdr3_nt: TGTGCAAGTCGCTTCTCGCGTTCCTATACAGGACCGGCTTTCTTT
v_call: TRBV6-2/TRBV6-3; clone_size: .; j_call: TRBJ2-3; d_call: TRBD1; cdr3_aa: CASSSPTTGGSTDTQYF; cdr3_nt: TGTGCCAGCAGTTCCCCGACGACAGGGGGAAGCACAGATACGCAGTATTTT
v_call: TRBV19; clone_size: .; j_call: TRBJ1-5; d_call: .; cdr3_aa: CASSFGWTQHF; cdr3_nt: TGTGCCAGTAGCTTCGGTTGGACCCAGCATTTT
v_call: TRBV2; clone_size: .; j_call: TRBJ2-2; d_call: TRBD1; cdr3_aa: CASSGQGTTGELFF; cdr3_nt: TGTGCCAGCAGTGGACAGGGAACCACCGGGGAGCTGTTTTTT
v_call: TRBV4-1; clone_size: .; j_call: TRBJ1-2; d_call: TRBD1; cdr3_aa: CASSQATGYGYTF; cdr3_nt: TGCGCCAGCAGCCAGGCGACAGGGTATGGCTACACCTTC
v_call: TRBV3-1/TRBV3-2; clone_size: .; j_call: TRBJ1-4; d_call: .; cdr3_aa: CASSQDRGPRVREKLFF; cdr3_nt: TGTGCCAGCAGCCAAGATCGTGGACCGAGAGTAAGGGAAAAACTGTTTTTT
v_call: TRBV24-1; clone_size: few; j_call: TRBJ2-5; d_call: .; cdr3_aa: CATIGRAGQETQYF; cdr3_nt: TGTGCCACAATCGGGCGGGCAGGCCAAGAGACCCAGTACTTC
v_call: TRBV11-3; clone_size: .; j_call: TRBJ2-7; d_call: .; cdr3_aa: CASSLSGSAEEQYF; cdr3_nt: TGTGCCAGCAGCCTATCCGGGTCTGCGGAAGAGCAGTACTTC
v_call: TRBV11-3; clone_size: once; j_call: TRBJ2-7; d_call: TRBD2; cdr3_aa: CASSLDSSGHYEQYF; cdr3_nt: TGTGCCAGCAGCTTAGATTCTAGCGGCCACTACGAGCAGTACTTC
v_call: TRBV7-2; clone_size: .; j_call: TRBJ1-5; d_call: TRBD1; cdr3_aa: CASSYRGDQPQHF; cdr3_nt: TGTGCCAGCAGCTACAGGGGGGATCAGCCCCAGCATTTT
v_call: TRBV5-1; clone_size: .; j_call: TRBJ2-1; d_call: .; cdr3_aa: CASSLALGSAEQFF; cdr3_nt: TGCGCCAGCAGCTTGGCCCTAGGGAGCGCCGAGCAGTTCTTC
v_call: TRBV7-2; clone_size: .; j_call: TRBJ2-1; d_call: .; cdr3_aa: CASTNKRTNEQFF; cdr3_nt: TGTGCCAGCACCAACAAAAGAACCAATGAGCAGTTCTTC
v_call: TRBV6-2/TRBV6-3; clone_size: few; j_call: TRBJ1-5; d_call: .; cdr3_aa: CASSYSGVDQPQHF; cdr3_nt: TGTGCCAGCAGTTATTCAGGGGTGGATCAGCCCCAGCATTTT
v_call: TRBV10-3; clone_size: .; j_call: TRBJ2-5; d_call: .; cdr3_aa: CAIMGSPQETQYF; cdr3_nt: TGTGCCATCATGGGCAGCCCCCAAGAGACCCAGTACTTC
v_call: TRBV24-1; clone_size: .; j_call: TRBJ2-1; d_call: TRBD1; cdr3_aa: CATSTDRETYNEQFF; cdr3_nt: TGTGCCACCAGTACCGACAGGGAGACCTACAATGAGCAGTTCTTC
v_call: TRBV28; clone_size: .; j_call: TRBJ1-2; d_call: .; cdr3_aa: CASSFNRGVKNYGYTF; cdr3_nt: TGTGCCAGCAGTTTCAATAGGGGGGTGAAGAACTATGGCTACACCTTC
v_call: TRBV5-5; clone_size: .; j_call: TRBJ2-4; d_call: .; cdr3_aa: CASSLKDSFENIQYF; cdr3_nt: TGTGCCAGCAGCTTAAAGGACAGTTTCGAAAACATTCAGTACTTC
v_call: TRBV7-2; clone_size: .; j_call: TRBJ1-2; d_call: .; cdr3_aa: CASSEAGDYGYTF; cdr3_nt: TGTGCCAGCAGCGAGGCAGGCGACTATGGCTACACCTTC
v_call: TRBV14; clone_size: .; j_call: TRBJ1-1; d_call: .; cdr3_aa: CASSQEELMNTEAFF; cdr3_nt: TGTGCCAGCAGCCAAGAAGAATTAATGAACACTGAAGCTTTCTTT
v_call: TRBV7-9; clone_size: .; j_call: TRBJ2-7; d_call: TRBD1; cdr3_aa: CASRRGQTYEQYF; cdr3_nt: TGTGCCAGCAGAAGGGGACAGACCTACGAGCAGTACTTC
v_call: TRBV18; clone_size: .; j_call: TRBJ1-5; d_call: TRBD1; cdr3_aa: CASSPLQGENQPQHF; cdr3_nt: TGTGCCAGCTCACCACTCCAGGGGGAGAATCAGCCCCAGCATTTT
v_call: TRBV7-6; clone_size: .; j_call: TRBJ2-7; d_call: .; cdr3_aa: CASSLGTPQNSYEQYF; cdr3_nt: TGTGCCAGCAGCTTAGGTACCCCACAGAACTCCTACGAGCAGTACTTC